There are a few counts of the clone carrying this TCR beta chain. This CDR3 region has 14 residues. The germline V gene has CDR1 SGHRS and CDR2 YFSETQ. V lost 5 bases to trimming and J lost 3 bases; unmatched junction nucleotides: 4. The data are from a study of T cells of healthy individuals. TCRdb used MiXCR to reprocess the 5' RACE reads, holding one entry per CDR3 protein. Here the sample spans about 53,000 distinct CDR3 sequences, approximately 14% being singletons. The chain couples TRBV5-1 to TRBJ2-5, with TRBD2 matching over 10 bases. This clonotype was obtained from a human donor in good health. CDR3 DNA sequence: TGCGCCAGCAGAGAAGGACTAGCGGAAGAGACCCAGTACTTC. Translated: CASREGLAEETQYF.